This T cell receptor (beta chain) was recorded in a study of beta chain features in type 1 diabetes. The CDR3 is made up of 14 amino acids. The J segment lost 4 bases and the V segment lost 6 bases, leaving 4 bases of the junction unmatched. CDR1 is ENHRY, CDR2 SYGVKD, per germline. The study reverse transcribed the entire isolated RNA, so it sequenced expressed TCRB transcripts. For naive, central memory and regulatory T cell samples, reads averaged roughly 3.5 million. Sequenced by immunoSEQ multiplex PCR; TCRdb stores in-frame clones only, minus some. Here the sample spans 300,000 to 350,000 clones, around a fifth being singletons.

This sequence joins TRBV10-3 and TRBJ1-5; 9 nucleotides align to TRBD1. Sequencing was carried out using naive CD4+ T cells from blood. The sequence derives from a woman aged 18 to 35 in good health. CDR3 in amino acids: CAISPGQGNQPQHF. CDR3 nucleotides: TGTGCCATCAGCCCGGGACAGGGAAATCAGCCCCAGCATTTT.